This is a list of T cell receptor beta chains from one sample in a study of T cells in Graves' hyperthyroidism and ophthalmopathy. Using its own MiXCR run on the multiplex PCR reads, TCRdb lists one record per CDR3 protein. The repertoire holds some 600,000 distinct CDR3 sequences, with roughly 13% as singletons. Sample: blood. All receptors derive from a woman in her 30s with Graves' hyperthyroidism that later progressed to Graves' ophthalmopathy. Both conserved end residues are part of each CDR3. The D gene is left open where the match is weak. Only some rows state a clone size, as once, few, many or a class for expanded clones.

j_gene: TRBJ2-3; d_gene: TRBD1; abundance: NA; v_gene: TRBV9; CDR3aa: CASSATPGQGQADTQYF; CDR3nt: TGTGCCAGCAGCGCCACTCCGGGACAGGGGCAGGCAGATACGCAGTATTTT
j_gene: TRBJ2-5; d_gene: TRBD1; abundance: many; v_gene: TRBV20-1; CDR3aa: CSARIQGSLETQYF; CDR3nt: TGCAGTGCTAGAATACAGGGGAGTTTAGAGACCCAGTACTTC
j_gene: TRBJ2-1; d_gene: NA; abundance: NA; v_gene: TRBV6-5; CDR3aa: CASSYGWGHNEQFF; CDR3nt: TGTGCCAGCAGTTATGGTTGGGGCCACAATGAGCAGTTCTTC
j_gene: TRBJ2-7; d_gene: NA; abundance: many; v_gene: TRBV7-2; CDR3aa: CASTTRGGYTYEQYF; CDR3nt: TGTGCCAGCACCACCAGGGGGGGGTATACCTACGAGCAGTACTTC
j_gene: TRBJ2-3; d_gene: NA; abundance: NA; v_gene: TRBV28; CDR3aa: CASRGTGFSTDTQYF; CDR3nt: TGTGCCAGCAGGGGAACAGGGTTTAGCACAGATACGCAGTATTTT
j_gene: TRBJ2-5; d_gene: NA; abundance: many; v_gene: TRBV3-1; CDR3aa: CASSQSPETQYF; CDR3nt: TGTGCCAGCAGCCAATCCCCCGAGACCCAGTACTTC
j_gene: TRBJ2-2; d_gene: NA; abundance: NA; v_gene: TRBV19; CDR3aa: CASSIGGTGELFF; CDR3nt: TGTGCCAGTAGTATAGGAGGCACCGGGGAGCTGTTTTTT
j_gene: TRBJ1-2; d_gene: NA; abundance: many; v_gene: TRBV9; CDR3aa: CASSVDGRNGYTF; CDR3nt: TGTGCCAGCAGCGTCGACGGTCGCAATGGCTACACCTTC
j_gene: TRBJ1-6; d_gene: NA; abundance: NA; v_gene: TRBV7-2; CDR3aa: CASSSNVLRIGSSYNSPLHF; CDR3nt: TGTGCCAGCAGCTCTAATGTCCTGCGGATCGGCAGCTCCTATAATTCACCCCTCCACTTT
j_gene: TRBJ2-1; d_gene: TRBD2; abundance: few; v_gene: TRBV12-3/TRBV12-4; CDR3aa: CASTRAGGGYNEQFF; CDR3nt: TGTGCCAGCACCAGAGCGGGAGGTGGGTACAATGAGCAGTTCTTC
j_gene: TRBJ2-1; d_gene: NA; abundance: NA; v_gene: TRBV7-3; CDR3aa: CASSLPRGPYNEQFF; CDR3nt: TGCGCCAGCAGCTTACCCCGGGGGCCCTACAATGAGCAGTTCTTC
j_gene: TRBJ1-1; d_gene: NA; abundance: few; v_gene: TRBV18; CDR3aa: CASSPTGTPSTEAFF; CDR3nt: TGTGCCAGCTCACCCACCGGGACCCCGAGCACTGAAGCTTTCTTT
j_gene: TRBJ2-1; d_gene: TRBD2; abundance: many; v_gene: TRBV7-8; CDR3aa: CASSLKIAGGQFSSYNEQFF; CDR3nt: TGTGCCAGCAGCCTTAAGATAGCGGGAGGGCAATTTAGCTCCTACAATGAGCAGTTCTTC
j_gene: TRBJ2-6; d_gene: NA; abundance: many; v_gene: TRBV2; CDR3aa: CASSRTRSGANVLTF; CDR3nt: TGTGCCAGCAGTCGAACTCGCTCTGGGGCCAACGTCCTGACTTTC
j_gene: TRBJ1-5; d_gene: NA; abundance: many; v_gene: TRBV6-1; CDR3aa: CASSESWGRGTQPQHF; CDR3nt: TGTGCCAGCAGTGAGAGTTGGGGGCGCGGCACGCAGCCCCAGCATTTT
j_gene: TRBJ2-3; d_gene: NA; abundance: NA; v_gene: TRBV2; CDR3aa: CAIPEWTLDTDTQYF; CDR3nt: TGTGCCATCCCCGAGTGGACTCTCGACACAGATACGCAGTATTTT
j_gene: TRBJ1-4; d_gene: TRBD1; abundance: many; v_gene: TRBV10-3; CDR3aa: CAISESSGLQGAREKLFF; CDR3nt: TGTGCCATCAGTGAGTCCAGCGGCTTACAGGGGGCGAGGGAAAAACTGTTTTTT
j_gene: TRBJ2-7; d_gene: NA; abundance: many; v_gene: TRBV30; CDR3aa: CAYREPSREQYF; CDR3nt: TGTGCCTATCGGGAGCCTTCGCGGGAGCAGTACTTC
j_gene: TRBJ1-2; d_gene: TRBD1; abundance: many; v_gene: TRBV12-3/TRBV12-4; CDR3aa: CASSLDRGYGYTF; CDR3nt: TGTGCCAGCAGCCTGGACAGGGGGTACGGCTACACCTTC
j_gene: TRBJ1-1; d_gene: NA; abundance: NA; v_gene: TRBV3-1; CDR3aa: CASSQDWEGLDTEAFF; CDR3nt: TGTGCCAGCAGCCAAGATTGGGAGGGATTAGACACTGAAGCTTTCTTT
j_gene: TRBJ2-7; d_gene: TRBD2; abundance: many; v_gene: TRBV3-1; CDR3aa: CASSAPGLAGYEQYF; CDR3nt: TGTGCCAGCAGCGCCCCGGGACTAGCGGGCTACGAGCAGTACTTC
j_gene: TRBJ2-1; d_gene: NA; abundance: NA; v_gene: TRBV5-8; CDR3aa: CASSLSQEYNEQFF; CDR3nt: TGTGCCAGCAGCCTTTCCCAAGAATACAATGAGCAGTTCTTC
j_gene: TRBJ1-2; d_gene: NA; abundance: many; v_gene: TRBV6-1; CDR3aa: CASTPGTANGYTF; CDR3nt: TGTGCCAGCACCCCAGGGACGGCGAATGGCTACACCTTC
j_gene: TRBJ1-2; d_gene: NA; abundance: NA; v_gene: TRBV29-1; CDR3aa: CSVEGSPLTNYGYTF; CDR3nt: TGCAGCGTTGAAGGCTCTCCGCTCACTAACTATGGCTACACCTTC
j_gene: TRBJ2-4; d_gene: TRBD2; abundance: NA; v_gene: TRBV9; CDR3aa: CASSVDIREGKNLQYF; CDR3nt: TGTGCCAGCAGCGTAGATATCAGGGAGGGCAAAAACCTTCAGTACTTC
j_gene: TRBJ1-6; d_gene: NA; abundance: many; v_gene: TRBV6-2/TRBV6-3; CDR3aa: CASNGGGMRNSPLHF; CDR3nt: TGTGCCAGCAACGGGGGCGGAATGCGGAATTCACCCCTCCACTTT
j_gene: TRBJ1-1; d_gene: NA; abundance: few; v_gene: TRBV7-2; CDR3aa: CASLGGWNTEAFF; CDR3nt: TGTGCCAGTCTAGGGGGGTGGAACACTGAAGCTTTCTTT
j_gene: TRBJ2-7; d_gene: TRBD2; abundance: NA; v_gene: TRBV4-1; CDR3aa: CASSRVAGGPHEQYF; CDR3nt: TGCGCCAGCAGCCGAGTAGCGGGAGGGCCCCACGAGCAGTACTTC
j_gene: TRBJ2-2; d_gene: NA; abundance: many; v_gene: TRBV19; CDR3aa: CASSGGLNTGELFF; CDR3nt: TGTGCCAGTAGTGGAGGATTGAACACCGGGGAGCTGTTTTTT
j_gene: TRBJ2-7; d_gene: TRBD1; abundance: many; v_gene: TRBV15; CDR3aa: CATSRQGAGYEQYF; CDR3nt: TGTGCCACCAGCAGACAGGGGGCTGGCTACGAGCAGTACTTC
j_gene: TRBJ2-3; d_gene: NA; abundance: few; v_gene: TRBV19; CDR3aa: CASSMTDTQYF; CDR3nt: TGTGCCAGTAGTATGACAGATACGCAGTATTTT
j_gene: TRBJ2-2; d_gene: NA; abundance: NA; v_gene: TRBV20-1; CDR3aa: CSARRAEASTGELFF; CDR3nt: TGCAGTGCTAGAAGGGCGGAGGCCTCCACCGGGGAGCTGTTTTTT
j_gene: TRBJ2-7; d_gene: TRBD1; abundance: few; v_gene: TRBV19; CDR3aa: CAGSAGTDPYEQYF; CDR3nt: TGTGCCGGTAGTGCCGGGACAGATCCCTACGAGCAGTACTTC
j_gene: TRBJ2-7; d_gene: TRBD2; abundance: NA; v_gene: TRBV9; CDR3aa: CASTPGLDGEQYF; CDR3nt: TGTGCCAGCACCCCGGGACTAGATGGGGAGCAGTACTTC
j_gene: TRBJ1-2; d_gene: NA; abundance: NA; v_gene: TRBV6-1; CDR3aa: CASSNYQLGDTF; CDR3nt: TGTGCCAGCAGTAACTACCAGCTTGGGGACACCTTC
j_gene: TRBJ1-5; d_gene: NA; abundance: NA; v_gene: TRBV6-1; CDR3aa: CASRGEINQPQHF; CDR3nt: TGTGCCAGCAGAGGGGAAATTAATCAGCCCCAGCATTTT
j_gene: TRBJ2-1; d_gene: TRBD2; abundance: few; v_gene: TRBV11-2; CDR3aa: CASSFPGTSGSSEQFF; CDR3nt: TGTGCCAGCAGCTTCCCCGGGACTAGCGGGAGTAGTGAGCAGTTCTTC
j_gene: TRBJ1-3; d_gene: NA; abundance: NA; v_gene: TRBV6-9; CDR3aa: CASSYRATVTRGNTIYF; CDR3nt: TGTGCCAGCAGTTACCGGGCCACTGTTACCCGTGGAAACACCATATATTTT
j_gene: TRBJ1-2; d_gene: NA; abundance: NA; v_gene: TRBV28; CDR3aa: CASTARATNYGYTF; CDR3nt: TGTGCCAGCACCGCCCGGGCAACTAACTATGGCTACACCTTC
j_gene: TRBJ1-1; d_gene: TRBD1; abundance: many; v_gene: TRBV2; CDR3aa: CASSVGQGGTEAFF; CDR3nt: TGTGCCAGCAGTGTGGGACAGGGGGGCACTGAAGCTTTCTTT
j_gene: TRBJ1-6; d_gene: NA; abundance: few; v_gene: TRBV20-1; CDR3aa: CSAPGQNNSPLHF; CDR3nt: TGCAGTGCCCCCGGACAGAATAATTCACCCCTCCACTTT
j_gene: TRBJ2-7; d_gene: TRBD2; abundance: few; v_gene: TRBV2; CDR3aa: CASSVLAGIEQYF; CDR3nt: TGTGCCAGCAGCGTGTTAGCGGGGATCGAGCAGTACTTC
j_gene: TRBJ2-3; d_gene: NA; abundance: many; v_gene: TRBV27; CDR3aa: CASSPYPPTDTQYF; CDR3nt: TGTGCCAGCAGTCCATACCCCCCCACAGATACGCAGTATTTT
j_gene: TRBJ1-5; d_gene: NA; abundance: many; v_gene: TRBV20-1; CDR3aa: CSAAPEVVQPQHF; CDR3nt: TGCAGTGCCGCGCCGGAGGTTGTTCAGCCCCAGCATTTT
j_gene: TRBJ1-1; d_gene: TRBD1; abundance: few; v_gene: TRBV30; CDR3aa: CARAGQGNTEAFF; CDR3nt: TGTGCCCGTGCGGGACAGGGGAACACTGAAGCTTTCTTT
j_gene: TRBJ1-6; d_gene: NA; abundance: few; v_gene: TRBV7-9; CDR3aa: CASSFWQEGNSPLHF; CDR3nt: TGTGCCAGCAGCTTTTGGCAGGAGGGTAATTCACCCCTCCACTTT
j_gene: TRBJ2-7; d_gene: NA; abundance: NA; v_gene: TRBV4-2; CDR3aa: CASSQEHSYEQYF; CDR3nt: TGTGCCAGCAGCCAGGAGCACAGCTACGAGCAGTACTTC
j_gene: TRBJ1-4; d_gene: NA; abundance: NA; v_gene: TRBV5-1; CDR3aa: CASSLAAGTRDEKLFF; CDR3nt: TGCGCCAGCAGCTTGGCCGCCGGGACAAGGGATGAAAAACTGTTTTTT
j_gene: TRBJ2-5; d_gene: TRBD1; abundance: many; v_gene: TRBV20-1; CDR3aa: CSARTGLGQETQYF; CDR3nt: TGCAGTGCACGGACAGGGCTCGGACAAGAGACCCAGTACTTC
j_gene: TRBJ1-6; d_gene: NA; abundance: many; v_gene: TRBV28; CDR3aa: CASSPPDINSPLHF; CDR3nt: TGTGCCAGCAGTCCCCCGGACATTAATTCACCCCTCCACTTT
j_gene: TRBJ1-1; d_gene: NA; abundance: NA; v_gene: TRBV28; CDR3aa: CASSFPVTEAFF; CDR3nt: TGTGCCAGCAGTTTCCCGGTCACTGAAGCTTTCTTT
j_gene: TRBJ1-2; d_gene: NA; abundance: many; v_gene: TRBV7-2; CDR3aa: CASSTDTSNYGYTF; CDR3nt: TGTGCCAGCAGCACTGACACCTCTAACTATGGCTACACCTTC
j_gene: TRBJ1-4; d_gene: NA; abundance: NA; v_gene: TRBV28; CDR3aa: CASSLTGRLEKLFF; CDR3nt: TGTGCCAGCAGCTTGACAGGCCGTTTGGAAAAACTGTTTTTT
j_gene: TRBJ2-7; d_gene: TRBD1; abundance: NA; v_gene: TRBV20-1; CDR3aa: CSAPRTGASREQYF; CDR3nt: TGCAGTGCACCCCGGACAGGGGCCTCCCGGGAGCAGTACTTC